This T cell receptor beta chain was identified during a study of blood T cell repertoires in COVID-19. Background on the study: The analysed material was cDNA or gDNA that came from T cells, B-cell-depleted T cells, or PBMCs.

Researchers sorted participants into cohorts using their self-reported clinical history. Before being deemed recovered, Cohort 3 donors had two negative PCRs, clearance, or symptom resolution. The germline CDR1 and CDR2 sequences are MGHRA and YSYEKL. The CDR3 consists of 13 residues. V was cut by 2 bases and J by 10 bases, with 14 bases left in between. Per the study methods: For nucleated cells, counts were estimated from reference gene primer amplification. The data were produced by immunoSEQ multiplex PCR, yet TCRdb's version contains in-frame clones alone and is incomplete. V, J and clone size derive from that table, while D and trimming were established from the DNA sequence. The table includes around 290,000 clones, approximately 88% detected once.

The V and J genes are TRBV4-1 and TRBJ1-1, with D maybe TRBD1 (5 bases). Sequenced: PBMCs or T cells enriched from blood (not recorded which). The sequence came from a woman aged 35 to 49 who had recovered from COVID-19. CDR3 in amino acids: CASSQPTGRGAFF. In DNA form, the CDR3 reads TGCGCCAGCAGCCAACCAACGGGGAGGGGAGCTTTCTTT.